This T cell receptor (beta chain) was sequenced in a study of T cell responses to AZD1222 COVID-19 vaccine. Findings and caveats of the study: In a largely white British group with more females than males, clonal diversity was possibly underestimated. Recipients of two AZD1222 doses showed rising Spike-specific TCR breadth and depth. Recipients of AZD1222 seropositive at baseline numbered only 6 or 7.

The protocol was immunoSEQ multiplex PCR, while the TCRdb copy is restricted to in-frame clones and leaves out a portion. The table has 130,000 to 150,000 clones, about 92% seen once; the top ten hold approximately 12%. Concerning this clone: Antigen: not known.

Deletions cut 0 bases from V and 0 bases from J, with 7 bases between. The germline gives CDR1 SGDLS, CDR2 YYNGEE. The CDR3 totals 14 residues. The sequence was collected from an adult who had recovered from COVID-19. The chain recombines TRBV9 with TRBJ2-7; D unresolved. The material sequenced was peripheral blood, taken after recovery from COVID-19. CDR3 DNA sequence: TGTGCCAGCAGCGTAGAGACCAACTCCTACGAGCAGTACTTC. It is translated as CASSVETNSYEQYF. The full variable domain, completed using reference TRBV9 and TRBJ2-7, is DSGVTQTPKHLITATGQRVTLRCSPRSGDLSVYWYQQSLDQGLQFLIQYYNGEERAKGNILERFSAQQFPDLHSELNLSSLELGDSALYFCASSVETNSYEQYFGPGTRLTVT.